Shown below are 3 T cell receptor beta chains from a single sample sequenced in a study of shared clonotypes between healthy human individuals. The naive CD8 population came from CD45RO-negative cells selected for CCR7, without terminally differentiated effector memory CD45RA+ cells. Assay: immunoSEQ multiplex PCR; the TCRdb copy retains only in-frame clones and omits some. The sample holds more than 2 million clones; approximately 92% are singletons and the top ten take more than 1.5%. Sample: naive CD8+ T cells from PBMCs. These receptors came from a man in his late teens or twenties in good health. Some clones in this sample may be carry-over from other donors' samples.

The V call is TRBV4-3, the J call TRBJ2-2; tentatively, D is TRBD2 (6 bases). V lost 4 bases and J lost 4, with 19 bases in between. The CDR3 has 17 residues. Germline CDR1 and CDR2: LGHNA and YSLEER. CDR3 DNA sequence: TGCGCCAGCAGCCCCTCCGGGAGCCCGCGGGGCACCGGGGAGCTGTTTTTT. It is translated as CASSPSGSPRGTGELFF.

This chain uses TRBV7-9 with TRBJ2-2; possibly TRBD1 for D (5 bases). Trimming removed 2 bases from V and 4 bases from J, with 5 bases in between. The CDR3 contains 13 residues. From germline, CDR1 is SEHNR and CDR2 FQNEAQ (reference sequence). CDR3 amino acids: CASSLQGTGELFF. The CDR3 DNA reads as TGTGCCAGCAGCTTACAGGGCACCGGGGAGCTGTTTTTT.

The rearrangement joins TRBV4-1 to TRBJ1-4, with D perhaps matching TRBD1 (5 bases). The germline V gene has CDR1 MGHRA and CDR2 YSYEKL. Trimming cost V 4 bases and J 7 bases, with 16 bases left between them. The CDR3 runs 15 residues. The DNA for the CDR3 is TGCGCCAGCAGCCCTGGGGGGAGGGCGGGTGAAAAACTGTTTTTT. Translating it yields CASSPGGRAGEKLFF.